What follows are 5 T cell receptor beta chains derived from one specimen sequenced in a study of shared clonotypes between healthy human individuals. Assay: immunoSEQ multiplex PCR; the TCRdb copy retains only in-frame clones and omits some. This sample carries millions of clones, 85% to 95% of them seen once, and the ten largest clones take about 0.13%. Sequencing used naive CD4+ T cells sorted from blood. Subset specified: CD45RA+ positively selected. The receptor set was obtained from a young man in good health.

V gene TRBV5-1 combines with J gene TRBJ2-6, with D perhaps TRBD2 (6 bases). Germline V gene data show CDR1 as SGHRS and CDR2 as YFSETQ. With 7 bases removed from V and 1 base from J, the gap between germline ends came to 9 bases. This CDR3 has 14 residues. CDR3 protein: CASAAGSGANVLTF. For the CDR3, the DNA is TGCGCCAGCGCGGCGGGGTCTGGGGCCAACGTCCTGACTTTC.

The rearrangement joins TRBV7-2 to TRBJ2-1, with 7 bases fitting TRBD2. The ends lost 4 bases at V and 2 bases at J; junction bases unmatched: 11. Germline V gene lookup returns CDR1 SGHTA and CDR2 FQGNSA. This CDR3 has 17 amino acids. The CDR3 region is CASSWGGFGTTYNEQFF. CDR3 DNA: TGTGCCAGCAGCTGGGGTGGGTTCGGGACTACCTACAATGAGCAGTTCTTC.

This clone is a singleton in its sample. V and J are TRBV11-2 and TRBJ2-3; 11 bases line up with TRBD2. V lost 4 bases to trimming and J lost 0 bases; unmatched junction nucleotides: 3. CDR1 SGHAT and CDR2 FQNNGV come from the germline V gene. The CDR3 loop spans 16 amino acids. CDR3 loop: CASSWLAGGSTDTQYF. The CDR3 DNA is TGTGCCAGCAGCTGGCTAGCGGGGGGTAGCACAGATACGCAGTATTTT.

This chain uses TRBV29-1 with TRBJ2-1, with TRBD2 matching over 7 bases. Germline CDR1 is SQVTM and CDR2 is ANQGSEA. V gave up 4 bases and J gave up 7 bases; unmatched junction bases: 1. The CDR3 runs to 11 residues. Written as DNA, the CDR3 is TGCAGCGTTGGGACTAGGAATGAGCAGTTCTTC. Translating gives CSVGTRNEQFF.

The chain couples TRBV6-1 to TRBJ1-2; 7 positions match TRBD1. V dropped 10 bases and J dropped 0; count of bases not matched to a gene: 8. The germline V gene encodes CDR1 MNHNS and CDR2 SASEGT. The length of the CDR3 is 14 residues. The CDR3 is CANEQGHPNYGYTF. The CDR3 nucleotides read TGTGCCAACGAACAGGGGCATCCTAACTATGGCTACACCTTC.